This record concerns one TCR beta chain sequence. Its antigen is as yet unknown. Unstimulated Tregs (CD4+CD25+CD127-) and CD4+CD25- non-Tregs were sorted from PBMCs. This sample is part of a study of Tregs in tolerant kidney transplant recipients. Study-level results: This study did not directly address biological reproducibility. Tregs expanded with activated donor B cells seemed most donor-specific. Findings come from small patient numbers and require larger validation.

The method was immunoSEQ multiplex PCR; TCRdb's version includes in-frame clones alone and lacks a portion of them. The sample consists of some 100,000 clones, roughly nine tenths of them appearing once. Germline-derived CDR1 and CDR2 are SEHNR and FQNEAQ (reference sequence). The trim removed 4 bases at V and 1 base at J, leaving 6 bases unmatched. The CDR3 has 15 amino acids. This receptor was taken from a human donor in good health. The material sequenced was CD4+ T cells from blood. The chain is built from TRBV7-9 and TRBJ2-5; TRBD2 matches at 7 bases. CDR3 sequence reads: CASSSRAGAQETQYF. DNA for the CDR3: TGTGCCAGCAGCTCCCGGGCGGGAGCCCAAGAGACCCAGTACTTC. The full variable domain, with the rest looked up from reference TRBV7-9 and TRBJ2-5, is DTGVSQNPRHKITKRGQNVTFRCDPISEHNRLYWYRQTLGQGPEFLTYFQNEAQLEKSRLLSDRFSAERPKGSFSTLEIQRTEQGDSAMYLCASSSRAGAQETQYFGPGTRLLVL.